The 7 T cell receptor beta chains below were found in one sample sequenced in a study of blood T cells in healthy people across ages. The second PCR ran about 6 to 12 cycles with a sample-barcoded 5' primer and J-beta primers. Via MiXCR, TCRdb re-called the 5' RACE reads, giving one row per CDR3 protein. The sample lists 720,000 or so distinct CDR3 sequences, roughly 43% seen once, with 30% in the top ten. The sequencing sample was made of blood. The receptors were sampled from an elderly man in good health.

This clonotype was found a few times. A read error may account for a junction end that differs from germline. The rearrangement uses TRBV7-7 and TRBJ2-3; D may be TRBD1 (5 bases). This CDR3 comprises 15 residues. CDR1 is SSHAT, CDR2 FNYEAQ, per germline (reference sequence). The CDR3: CASSSQGVVTDTQYF. In DNA form, the CDR3 reads TGTGCTAGCAGCTCCCAGGGCGTTGTGACGGATACGCAGTATTTT.

This clonotype has a handful of counts. This chain links TRBV25-1 with TRBJ2-7; 7 nucleotides line up with TRBD1. Germline V gene sequence: CDR1 MGHDK, CDR2 SYGVNS. V shed 4 bases, J shed 6 bases, and the junction held 9 bases outside the gene matches. The CDR3 runs 14 residues. The CDR3 region is CASSGKVRDSEQYF. DNA of the CDR3: TGTGCCAGCAGTGGAAAGGTCAGGGACAGCGAGCAGTACTTC.

This clonotype was seen a handful of times. Written as DNA, the CDR3 is TGTGCCAGCAGCCCCACGGGACCAATCAGGGAGACCCAGTACTTC. Translating it yields CASSPTGPIRETQYF. The chain recombines TRBV7-2 with TRBJ2-5; tentatively, D is TRBD1 or TRBD2 (5 bases each). The CDR3 consists of 15 residues. Germline CDR1 SGHTA, CDR2 FQGNSA. The V gene lost 5 bases and the J gene lost 5 bases, with 18 bases spanning the gap.

Worth noting for this clonotype: A much larger clone sits a single nucleotide away, making a read error possible. The chain carries TRBV29-1 and TRBJ2-5; D is undetermined. This CDR3 region has 16 residues. Germline V gives CDR1 SQVTM, CDR2 ANQGSEA. The V end was cut by 5 bases, the J end by 4 bases, with 23 bases between. The CDR3 protein is CSVLPKIVGASETQYF. Here the CDR3 DNA reads TGCAGCGTTCTACCGAAGATTGTGGGCGCTTCAGAGACCCAGTACTTC.

J is TRBJ1-2 and V is TRBV6-2 or TRBV6-3; TRBD1 matches 7 bases. The CDR3 spans 15 residues. Germline-derived CDR1 and CDR2 are MNHEY and SVGEGT. V shed 0 bases and J 8 bases; nucleotides not matched to a gene: 9. CDR3: CASSYSRDSPGGYTF. In DNA, the CDR3 is TGTGCCAGCAGTTACTCAAGGGACAGCCCTGGAGGCTACACCTTC.

The chain has TRBV28 and TRBJ2-7; D is possibly TRBD2 (5 bases). V was clipped by 8 bases and J by 0 bases, with 11 bases between them. The CDR3 consists of 13 residues. The germline CDR1 and CDR2 sequences are MDHEN and SYDVKM. CDR3 residues: CASGAGSSYEQYF. The CDR3 DNA reads TGTGCCAGCGGAGCTGGGAGCTCCTACGAGCAGTACTTC.

This rearrangement joins TRBV10-3 to TRBJ2-7, with unresolved D. The V end lost 6 bases, the J end lost 10 bases, and 13 bases lay between the germline ends. Germline V gene lookup returns CDR1 ENHRY and CDR2 SYGVKD. The CDR3 has 11 residues. CDR3: CAISHDLGQYF. DNA for the CDR3: TGTGCCATCAGCCACGACCTCGGACAGTACTTC.